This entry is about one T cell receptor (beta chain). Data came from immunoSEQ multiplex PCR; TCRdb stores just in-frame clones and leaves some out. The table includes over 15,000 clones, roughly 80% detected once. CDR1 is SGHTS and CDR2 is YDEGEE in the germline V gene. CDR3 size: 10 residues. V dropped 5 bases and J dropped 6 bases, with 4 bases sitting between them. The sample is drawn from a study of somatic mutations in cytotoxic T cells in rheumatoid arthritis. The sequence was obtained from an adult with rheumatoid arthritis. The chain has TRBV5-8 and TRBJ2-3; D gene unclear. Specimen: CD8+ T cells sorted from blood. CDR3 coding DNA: TGTGCCAGCAGTTGGGATACGCAGTATTTT. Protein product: CASSWDTQYF.